This T cell receptor beta chain was identified during a study of T-cell reconstitution after alpha-beta-depleted transplantation in children. The TCRbeta library incorporated unique molecular identifiers. TCRdb fed the PCR reads into MiXCR, producing one record per CDR3 protein. Of 450,000 to 600,000 distinct CDR3 sequences detected, 30% to 35% appear once; the ten largest clones hold 2% to 2.5%. This receptor was identified in a human donor who donated a stem cell graft to a child with aplastic anemia. Specimen: PBMCs from the stem cell graft donor, collected from the stem cell graft.

CDR3 in amino acids: CATSDLRGEAFF. For the CDR3, the DNA is TGTGCCACCAGTGATTTGCGAGGTGAAGCTTTCTTT. This rearrangement joins TRBV24-1 to TRBJ1-1; D is undetermined. Trimming took 0 bases from V and 7 from J, leaving 5 bases between them. Germline V gene lookup returns CDR1 KGHDR and CDR2 SFDVKD. This CDR3 comprises 12 residues.